This TCR beta chain came from a study of OX40 agonist ivuxolimab in advanced cancers. Study information: A history of anti-PD-1, anti-PD-L1 or anti-CTLA-4 therapy was acceptable, and over 35% had some.

This CDR3 region has 14 residues. The V end was cut by 2 bases, the J end by 4 bases, with 11 bases between. Per the germline V gene, CDR1 is KGHSH and CDR2 is LQKENI. A remark on this clone: The antigen is undetermined.

General study results and limits: Antigen targets of the expanded peripheral T cells went undetermined.

The data were produced by immunoSEQ multiplex PCR, yet TCRdb's version contains in-frame clones alone and is incomplete. The data hold approximately 77,000 clones, with around 91% observed a single time. Samples of blood were obtained at baseline, on cycle 4 day 1, and on cycle 7 day 1. The sequencing used CD4+ or CD8+ T cells sorted from blood, collected in a trial of the OX40 agonist ivuxolimab. J is TRBJ1-2 and V is TRBV18, with D hard to call. This TCR was recovered from an adult with an advanced solid tumor such as melanoma, head and neck, liver or kidney cancer. In nucleotides, the CDR3 is TGTGCCAGCTCACCAGCAGAAACTATCTATGGCTACACCTTC. Protein: CASSPAETIYGYTF.